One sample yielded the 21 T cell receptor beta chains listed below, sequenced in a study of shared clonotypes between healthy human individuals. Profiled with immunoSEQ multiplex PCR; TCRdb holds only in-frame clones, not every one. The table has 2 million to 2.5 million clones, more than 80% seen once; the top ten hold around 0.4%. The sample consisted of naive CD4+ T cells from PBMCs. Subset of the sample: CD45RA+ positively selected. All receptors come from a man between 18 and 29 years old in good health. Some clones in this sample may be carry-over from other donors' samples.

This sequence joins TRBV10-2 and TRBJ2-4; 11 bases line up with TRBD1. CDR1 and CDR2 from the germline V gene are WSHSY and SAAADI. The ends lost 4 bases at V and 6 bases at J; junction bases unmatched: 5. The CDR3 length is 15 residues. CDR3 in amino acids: CASSVPGQGANIQYF. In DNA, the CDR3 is TGCGCCAGCAGTGTCCCCGGACAGGGGGCAAACATTCAGTACTTC.

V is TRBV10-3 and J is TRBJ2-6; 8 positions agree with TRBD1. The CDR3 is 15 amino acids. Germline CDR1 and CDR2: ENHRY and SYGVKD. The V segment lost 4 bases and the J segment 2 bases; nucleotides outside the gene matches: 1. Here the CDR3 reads CAISAGGAGANVLTF. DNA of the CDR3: TGTGCCATCAGTGCAGGGGGCGCTGGGGCCAACGTCCTGACTTTC.

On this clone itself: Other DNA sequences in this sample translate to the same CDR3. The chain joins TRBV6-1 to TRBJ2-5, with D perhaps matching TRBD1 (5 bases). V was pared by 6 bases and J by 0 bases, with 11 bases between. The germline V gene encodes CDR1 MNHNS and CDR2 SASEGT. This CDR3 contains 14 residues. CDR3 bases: TGTGCCAGCAGATCCACAGGCAACCAAGAGACCCAGTACTTC. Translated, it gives CASRSTGNQETQYF.

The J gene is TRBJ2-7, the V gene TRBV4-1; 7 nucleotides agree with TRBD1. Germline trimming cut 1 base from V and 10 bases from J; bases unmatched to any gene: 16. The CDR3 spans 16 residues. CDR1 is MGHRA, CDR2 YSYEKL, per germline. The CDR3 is CASSQGYGQAAIKQYF. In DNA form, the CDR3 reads TGCGCCAGCAGCCAAGGATATGGACAGGCCGCTATTAAACAGTACTTC.

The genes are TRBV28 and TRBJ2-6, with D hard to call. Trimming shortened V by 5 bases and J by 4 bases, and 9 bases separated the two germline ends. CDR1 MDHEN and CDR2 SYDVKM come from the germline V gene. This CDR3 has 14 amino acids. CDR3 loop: CASSPPKGANVLTF. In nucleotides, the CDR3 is TGTGCCAGCAGTCCCCCAAAGGGGGCCAACGTCCTGACTTTC.

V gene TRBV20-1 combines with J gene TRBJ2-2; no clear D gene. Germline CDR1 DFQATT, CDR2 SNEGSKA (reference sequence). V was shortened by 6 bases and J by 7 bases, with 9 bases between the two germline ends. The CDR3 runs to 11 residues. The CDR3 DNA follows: TGCAGTGCAAGGGCGTACGGGGAGCTGTTTTTT. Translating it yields CSARAYGELFF.

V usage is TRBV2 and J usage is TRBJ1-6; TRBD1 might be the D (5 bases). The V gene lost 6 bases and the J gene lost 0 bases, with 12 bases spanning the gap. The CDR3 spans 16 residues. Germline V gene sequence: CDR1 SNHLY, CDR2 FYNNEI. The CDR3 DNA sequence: TGTGCCAGCAGGAGGGACCGTTTCTCCTATAATTCACCCCTCCACTTT. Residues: CASRRDRFSYNSPLHF.

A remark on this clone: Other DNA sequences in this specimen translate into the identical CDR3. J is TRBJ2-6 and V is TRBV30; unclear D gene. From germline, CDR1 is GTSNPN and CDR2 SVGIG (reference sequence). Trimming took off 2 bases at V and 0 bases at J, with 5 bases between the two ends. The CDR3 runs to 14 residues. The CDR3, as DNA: TGTGCCTGGAGTCGGAGCTCTGGGGCCAACGTCCTGACTTTC. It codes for CAWSRSSGANVLTF. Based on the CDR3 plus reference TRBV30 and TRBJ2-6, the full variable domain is SQTIHQWPATLVQPVGSPLSLECTVEGTSNPNLYWYRQAAGRGLQLLFYSVGIGQISSEVPQNLSASRPQDRQFILSSKKLLLSDSGFYLCAWSRSSGANVLTFGAGSRLTVL.

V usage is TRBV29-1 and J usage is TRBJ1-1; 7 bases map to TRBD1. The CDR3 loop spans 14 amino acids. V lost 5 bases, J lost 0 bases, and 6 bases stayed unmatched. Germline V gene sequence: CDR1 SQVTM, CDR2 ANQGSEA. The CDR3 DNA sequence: TGCAGCGTTCCAGGGGGGACCTTGAACACTGAAGCTTTCTTT. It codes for CSVPGGTLNTEAFF.

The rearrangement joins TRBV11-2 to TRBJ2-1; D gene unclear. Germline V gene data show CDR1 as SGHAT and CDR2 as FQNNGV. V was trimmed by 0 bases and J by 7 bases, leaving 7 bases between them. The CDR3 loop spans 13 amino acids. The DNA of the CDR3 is TGTGCCAGCAGCTTAGAAGAGTCAAATGAGCAGTTCTTC. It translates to CASSLEESNEQFF.

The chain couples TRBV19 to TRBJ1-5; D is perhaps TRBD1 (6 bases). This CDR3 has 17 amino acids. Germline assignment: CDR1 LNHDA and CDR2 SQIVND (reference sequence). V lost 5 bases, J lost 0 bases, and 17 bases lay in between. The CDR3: CASSAYRTAISNQPQHF. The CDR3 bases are TGTGCCAGTAGTGCATACCGGACAGCGATTAGCAATCAGCCCCAGCATTTT.

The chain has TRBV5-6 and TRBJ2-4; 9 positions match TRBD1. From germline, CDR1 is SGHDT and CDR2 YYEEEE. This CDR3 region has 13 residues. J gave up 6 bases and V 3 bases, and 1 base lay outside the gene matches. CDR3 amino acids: CASSYRGPNIQYF. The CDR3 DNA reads TGTGCCAGCAGCTACAGGGGGCCAAACATTCAGTACTTC.

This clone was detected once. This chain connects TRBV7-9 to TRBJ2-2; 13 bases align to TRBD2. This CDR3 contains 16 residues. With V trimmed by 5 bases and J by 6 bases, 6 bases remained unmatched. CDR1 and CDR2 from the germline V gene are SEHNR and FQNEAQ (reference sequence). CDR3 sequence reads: CASSHGLAGEPGELFF. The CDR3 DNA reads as TGTGCCAGCAGCCACGGACTAGCGGGAGAGCCCGGGGAGCTGTTTTTT.

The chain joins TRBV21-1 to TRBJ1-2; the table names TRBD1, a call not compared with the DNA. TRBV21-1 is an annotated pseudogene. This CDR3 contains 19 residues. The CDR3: CASSTHQPGQGFEGYGYTF. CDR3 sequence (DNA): TGTGCCAGCAGCACTCACCAACCGGGACAGGGTTTTGAGGGCTATGGCTACACCTTC.

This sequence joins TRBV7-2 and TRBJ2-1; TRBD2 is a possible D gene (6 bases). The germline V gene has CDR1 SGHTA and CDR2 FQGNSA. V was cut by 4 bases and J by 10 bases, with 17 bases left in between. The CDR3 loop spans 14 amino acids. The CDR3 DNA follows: TGTGCCAGCAGCTCGGACTACCCCCTGGGGGAGCAGTTCTTC. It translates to CASSSDYPLGEQFF.

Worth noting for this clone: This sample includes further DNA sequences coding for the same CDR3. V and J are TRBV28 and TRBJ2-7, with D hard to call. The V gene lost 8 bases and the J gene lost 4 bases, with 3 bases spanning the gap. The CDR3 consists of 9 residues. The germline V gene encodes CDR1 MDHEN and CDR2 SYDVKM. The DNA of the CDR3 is TGTGCCAGCGGTTACGAGCAGTACTTC. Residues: CASGYEQYF.

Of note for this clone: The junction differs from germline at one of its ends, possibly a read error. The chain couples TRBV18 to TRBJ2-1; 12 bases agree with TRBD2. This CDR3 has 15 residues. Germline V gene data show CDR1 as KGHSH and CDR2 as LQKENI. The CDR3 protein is CATQWTSGAYNERFF. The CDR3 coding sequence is TGTGCCACCCAGTGGACTAGCGGGGCATACAATGAGCGGTTCTTC. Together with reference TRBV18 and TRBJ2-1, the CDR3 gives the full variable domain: NAGVMQNPRHLVRRRGQEARLRCSPMKGHSHVYWYRQLPEEGLKFMVYLQKENIIDESGMPKERFSAEFPKEGPSILRIQQVVRGDSAAYFCATQWTSGAYNERFFGPGTRLTVL.

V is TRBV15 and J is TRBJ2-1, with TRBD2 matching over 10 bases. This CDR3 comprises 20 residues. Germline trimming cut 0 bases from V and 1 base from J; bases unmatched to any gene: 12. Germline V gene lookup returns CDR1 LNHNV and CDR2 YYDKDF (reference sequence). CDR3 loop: CATSREPWLAGVRSYNEQFF. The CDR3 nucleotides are TGTGCCACCAGCAGAGAACCGTGGCTAGCGGGAGTAAGGTCCTACAATGAGCAGTTCTTC.

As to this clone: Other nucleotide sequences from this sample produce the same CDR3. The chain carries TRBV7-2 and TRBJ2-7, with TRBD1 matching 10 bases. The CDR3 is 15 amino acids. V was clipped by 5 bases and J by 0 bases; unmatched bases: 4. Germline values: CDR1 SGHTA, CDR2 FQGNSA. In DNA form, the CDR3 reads TGTGCCAGCAGCCGGCGGACAGGGGGCTCCTACGAGCAGTACTTC. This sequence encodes CASSRRTGGSYEQYF.

CDR3 loop: CASSSPSSGSTYEQYF. The CDR3 DNA sequence: TGTGCCAGCAGTTCTCCCTCTAGCGGGAGTACGTACGAGCAGTACTTC. The chain links TRBV28 to TRBJ2-7; TRBD2 aligns across 10 bases. V gave up 4 bases and J gave up 4 bases; unmatched junction bases: 10. This CDR3 has 16 amino acids. Germline V gene sequence: CDR1 MDHEN, CDR2 SYDVKM.

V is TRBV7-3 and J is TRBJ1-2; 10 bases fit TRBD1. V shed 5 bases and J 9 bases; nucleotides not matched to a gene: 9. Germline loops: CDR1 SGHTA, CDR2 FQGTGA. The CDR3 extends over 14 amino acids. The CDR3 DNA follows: TGTGCCAGCAGCCTATCCGGACAGGGGGAAAGCTACACCTTC. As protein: CASSLSGQGESYTF.